The following is a T cell receptor beta chain sequence with its context. No antigen is known for it. Measured with immunoSEQ multiplex PCR; TCRdb has only the in-frame clones, and not every one. The data contain 100,000 or so clones, 91% of them singletons. The sample is drawn from a study of graft-versus-host responses after intestinal transplantation. About the study: Grafts were multivisceral, liver-intestinal, or isolated intestinal. Anti-thymocyte globulin induction, then tacrolimus and steroids for two to four years, went to all recipients.

Study outcomes and limitations: Detected in recipient marrow were GvH clones, some of which were first observed in ileum or blood.

V was clipped by 0 bases and J by 3 bases; unmatched bases: 2. The CDR3 is made up of 15 amino acids. The germline gives CDR1 SGDLS, CDR2 YYNGEE. The origin of this receptor is a human donor who was the organ donor for an intestinal transplant. The chain links TRBV9 to TRBJ2-3; 9 bases match TRBD1. The material sequenced was unstimulated CD4+ T cells sorted from spleen or lymph node cells, taken before transplant. CDR3 sequence: CASSVAGQGTDTQYF. The CDR3 nucleotides are TGTGCCAGCAGCGTAGCGGGACAGGGTACAGATACGCAGTATTTT.